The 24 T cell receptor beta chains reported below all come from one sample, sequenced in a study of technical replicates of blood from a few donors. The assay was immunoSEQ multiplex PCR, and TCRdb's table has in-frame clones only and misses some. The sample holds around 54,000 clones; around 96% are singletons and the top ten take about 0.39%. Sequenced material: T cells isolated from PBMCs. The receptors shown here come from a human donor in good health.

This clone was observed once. The CDR3 nucleotides read TGCGCCAGCAGCCAAGACTGGACTACAGACAATGAGCAGTTCTTC. Encoded protein: CASSQDWTTDNEQFF. The V gene is TRBV4-3, the J gene TRBJ2-1, with D possibly being TRBD2 (6 bases). V lost 0 bases, J lost 5 bases, and 11 bases lay in between. This CDR3 contains 15 residues. Germline CDR1 and CDR2: LGHNA and YSLEER.

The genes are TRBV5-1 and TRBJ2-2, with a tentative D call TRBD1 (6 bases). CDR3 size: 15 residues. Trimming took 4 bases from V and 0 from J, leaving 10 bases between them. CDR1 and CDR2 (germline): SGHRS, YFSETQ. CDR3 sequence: CASSPDSPNTGELFF. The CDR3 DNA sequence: TGCGCCAGCAGCCCGGACAGCCCGAACACCGGGGAGCTGTTTTTT.

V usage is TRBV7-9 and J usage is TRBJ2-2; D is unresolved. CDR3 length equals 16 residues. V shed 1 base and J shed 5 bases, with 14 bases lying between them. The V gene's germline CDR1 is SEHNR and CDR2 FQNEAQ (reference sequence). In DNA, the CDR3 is TGTGCCAGCAGCTTAGGTTTCAACACTAATACCGGGGAGCTGTTTTTT. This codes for CASSLGFNTNTGELFF.

The CDR3 region has the DNA TGTGCCAGCAGCTTAGCGCCAACAGCCCATACTGATGGAAACACCATATATTTT. Encoded protein: CASSLAPTAHTDGNTIYF. V and J are TRBV7-6 and TRBJ1-3; unclear D gene. The CDR3 sequence is 18 residues long. With 0 bases removed from V and 3 bases from J, the gap between germline ends came to 18 bases. Germline V CDR1 and CDR2: SGHVS, FNYEAQ.

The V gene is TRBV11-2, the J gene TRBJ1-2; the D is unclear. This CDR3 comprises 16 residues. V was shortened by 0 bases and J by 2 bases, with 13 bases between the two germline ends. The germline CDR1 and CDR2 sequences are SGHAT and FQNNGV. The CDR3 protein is CASSLDLGRSNYGYTF. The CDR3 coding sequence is TGTGCCAGCAGCTTAGATCTCGGCAGGTCGAACTATGGCTACACCTTC.

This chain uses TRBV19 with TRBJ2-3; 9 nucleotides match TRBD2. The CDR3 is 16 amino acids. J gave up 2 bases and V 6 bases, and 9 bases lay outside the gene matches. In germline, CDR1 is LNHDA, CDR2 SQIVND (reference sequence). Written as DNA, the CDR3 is TGTGCCAGTAGAACCCACCTAGCGGGGAACACAGATACGCAGTATTTT. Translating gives CASRTHLAGNTDTQYF.

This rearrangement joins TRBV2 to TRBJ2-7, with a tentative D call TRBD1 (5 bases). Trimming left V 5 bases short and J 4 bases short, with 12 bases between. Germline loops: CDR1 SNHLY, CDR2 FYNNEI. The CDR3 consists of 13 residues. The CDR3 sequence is CASSLSPGYEQYF. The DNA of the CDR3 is TGTGCCAGCAGTTTAAGCCCAGGGTACGAGCAGTACTTC.

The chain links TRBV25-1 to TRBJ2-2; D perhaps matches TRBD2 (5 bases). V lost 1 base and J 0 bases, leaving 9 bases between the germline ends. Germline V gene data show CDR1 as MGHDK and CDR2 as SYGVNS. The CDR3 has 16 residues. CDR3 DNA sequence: TGTGCCAGCAGTGAATTGGAGGTAACGAACACCGGGGAGCTGTTTTTT. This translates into CASSELEVTNTGELFF.

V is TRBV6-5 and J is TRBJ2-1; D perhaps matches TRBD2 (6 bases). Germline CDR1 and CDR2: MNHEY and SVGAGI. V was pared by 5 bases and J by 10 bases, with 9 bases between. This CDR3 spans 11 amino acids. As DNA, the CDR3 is TGTGCCAGCAGTGATGGACTAGAGCAGTTCTTC. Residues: CASSDGLEQFF.

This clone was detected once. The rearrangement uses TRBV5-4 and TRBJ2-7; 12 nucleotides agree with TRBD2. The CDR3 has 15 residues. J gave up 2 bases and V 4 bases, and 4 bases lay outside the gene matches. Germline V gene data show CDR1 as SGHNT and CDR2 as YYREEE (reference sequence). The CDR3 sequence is CASSILAGGPYEQYF. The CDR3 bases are TGTGCCAGCAGCATTCTAGCGGGAGGGCCCTACGAGCAGTACTTC.

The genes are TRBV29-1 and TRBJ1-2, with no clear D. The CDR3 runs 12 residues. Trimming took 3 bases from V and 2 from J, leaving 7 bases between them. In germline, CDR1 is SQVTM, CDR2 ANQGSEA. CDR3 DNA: TGCAGCGTTGACGCCGGGAACTATGGCTACACCTTC. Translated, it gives CSVDAGNYGYTF.

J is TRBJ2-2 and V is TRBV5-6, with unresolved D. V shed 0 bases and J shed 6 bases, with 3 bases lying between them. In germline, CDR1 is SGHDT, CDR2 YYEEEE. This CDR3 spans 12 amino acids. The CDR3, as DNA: TGTGCCAGCAGCTTGGTCTCCGGGGAGCTGTTTTTT. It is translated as CASSLVSGELFF.

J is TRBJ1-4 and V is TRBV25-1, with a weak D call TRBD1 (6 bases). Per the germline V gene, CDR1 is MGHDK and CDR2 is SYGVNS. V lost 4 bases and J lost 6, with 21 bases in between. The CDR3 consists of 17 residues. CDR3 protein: CASSAIRSGAGDEKLFF. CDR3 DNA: TGTGCCAGCAGTGCCATTAGGTCAGGGGCGGGGGATGAAAAACTGTTTTTT.

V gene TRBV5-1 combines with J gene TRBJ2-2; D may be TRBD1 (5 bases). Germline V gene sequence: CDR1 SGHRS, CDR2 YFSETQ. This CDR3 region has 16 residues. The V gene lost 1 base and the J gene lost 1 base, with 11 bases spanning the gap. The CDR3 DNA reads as TGCGCCAGCAGCTTGACAGGCAATCTGAACACCGGGGAGCTGTTTTTT. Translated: CASSLTGNLNTGELFF.

CDR3 protein: CASSVGPSAQETQYF. The CDR3 DNA sequence: TGTGCCAGCAGCGTAGGTCCTAGCGCACAAGAGACCCAGTACTTC. This rearrangement joins TRBV9 to TRBJ2-5; a weak D match, TRBD2 (6 bases). The CDR3 has 15 residues. V lost 0 bases to trimming and J lost 2 bases, with 11 bases between them. Germline V gene sequence: CDR1 SGDLS, CDR2 YYNGEE.

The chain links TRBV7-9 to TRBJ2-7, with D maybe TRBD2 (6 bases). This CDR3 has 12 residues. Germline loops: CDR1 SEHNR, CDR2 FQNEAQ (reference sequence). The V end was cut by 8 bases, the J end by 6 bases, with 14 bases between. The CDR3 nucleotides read TGTGCCAGCGGCCTACTAGCCCGCGAGCAGTACTTC. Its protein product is CASGLLAREQYF.

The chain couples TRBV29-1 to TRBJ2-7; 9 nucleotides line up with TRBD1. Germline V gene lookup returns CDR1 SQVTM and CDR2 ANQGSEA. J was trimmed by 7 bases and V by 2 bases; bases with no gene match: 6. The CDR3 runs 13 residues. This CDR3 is CSVESGTGLEQYF. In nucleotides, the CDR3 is TGCAGCGTTGAATCCGGGACAGGGCTTGAGCAGTACTTC.

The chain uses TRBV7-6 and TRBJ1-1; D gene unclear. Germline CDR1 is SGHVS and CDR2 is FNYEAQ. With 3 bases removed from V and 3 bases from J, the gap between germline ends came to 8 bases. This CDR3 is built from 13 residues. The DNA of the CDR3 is TGTGCCAGCAGCTTTAATCTCCACACTGAAGCTTTCTTT. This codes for CASSFNLHTEAFF. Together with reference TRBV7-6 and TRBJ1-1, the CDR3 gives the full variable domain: GAGVSQSPRYKVTKRGQDVALRCDPISGHVSLYWYRQALGQGPEFLTYFNYEAQQDKSGLPNDRFSAERPEGSISTLTIQRTEQRDSAMYRCASSFNLHTEAFFGQGTRLTVV.

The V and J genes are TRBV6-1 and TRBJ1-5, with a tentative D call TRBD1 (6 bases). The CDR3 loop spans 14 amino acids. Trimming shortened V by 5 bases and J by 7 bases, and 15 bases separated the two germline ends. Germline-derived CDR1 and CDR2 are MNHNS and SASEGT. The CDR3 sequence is CASSKPGGGQPQHF. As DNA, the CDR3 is TGTGCCAGCAGTAAACCCGGGGGGGGCCAGCCCCAGCATTTT.

CDR3 nucleotide sequence: TGTGCCTGGACCCGGGAGCTTGAGCAGTTCTTC. It yields the protein CAWTRELEQFF. The chain carries TRBV30 and TRBJ2-1; a weak D match, TRBD2 (6 bases). CDR1 and CDR2 (germline): GTSNPN, SVGIG (reference sequence). V was cut by 4 bases and J by 9 bases, with 10 bases left in between. This CDR3 has 11 residues.

The chain's CDR3 is CAISERGSQETQYF. The CDR3 bases are TGTGCCATCAGTGAGAGGGGCAGCCAAGAGACCCAGTACTTC. The chain is built from TRBV10-3 and TRBJ2-5; possibly TRBD1 for D (5 bases). V lost 2 bases, J lost 1 base, and 8 bases lay in between. Germline V gene sequence: CDR1 ENHRY, CDR2 SYGVKD. The CDR3 totals 14 residues.

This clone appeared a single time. The CDR3 nucleotides are TGTGCCAGCAGCCCACTTACCGGGACAGGGCACGAGCAGTACTTC. Residues: CASSPLTGTGHEQYF. The V and J genes are TRBV5-4 and TRBJ2-7; 9 nucleotides line up with TRBD1. V was clipped by 4 bases and J by 5 bases; unmatched bases: 10. Germline V lookup: CDR1 SGHNT, CDR2 YYREEE (reference sequence). CDR3 length: 15 residues.

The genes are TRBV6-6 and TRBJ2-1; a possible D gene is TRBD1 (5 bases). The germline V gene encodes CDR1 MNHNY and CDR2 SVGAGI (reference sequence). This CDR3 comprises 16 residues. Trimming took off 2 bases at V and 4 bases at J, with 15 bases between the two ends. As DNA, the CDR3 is TGTGCCAGCAGTTACAAAACCCAGCCAGGGTACAATGAGCAGTTCTTC. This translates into CASSYKTQPGYNEQFF.

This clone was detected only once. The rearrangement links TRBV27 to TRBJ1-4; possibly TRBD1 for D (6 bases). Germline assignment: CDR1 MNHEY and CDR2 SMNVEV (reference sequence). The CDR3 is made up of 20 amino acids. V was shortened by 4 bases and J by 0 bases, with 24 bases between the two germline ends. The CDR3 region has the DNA TGTGCCAGCAGTTCAATTATCCCCCTAGGGGGAAGGGCAACTAATGAAAAACTGTTTTTT. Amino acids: CASSSIIPLGGRATNEKLFF.